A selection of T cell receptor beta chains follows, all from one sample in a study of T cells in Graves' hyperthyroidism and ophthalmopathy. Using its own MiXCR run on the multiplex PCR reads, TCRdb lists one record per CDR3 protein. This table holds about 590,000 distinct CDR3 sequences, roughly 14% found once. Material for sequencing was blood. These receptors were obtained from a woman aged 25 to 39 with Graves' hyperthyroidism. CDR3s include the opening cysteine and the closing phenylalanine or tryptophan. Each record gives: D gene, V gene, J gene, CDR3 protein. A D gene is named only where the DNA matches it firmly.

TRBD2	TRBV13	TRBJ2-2	CASSLGTTSGSSLDTGELFF
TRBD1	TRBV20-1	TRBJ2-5	CSVKPGGEETQYF
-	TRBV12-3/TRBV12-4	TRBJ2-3	CASSLLGPPGDTQYF
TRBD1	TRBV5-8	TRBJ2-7	CASSLRQGVREQYF
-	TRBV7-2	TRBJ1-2	CASSRGSGGAWYGYTF
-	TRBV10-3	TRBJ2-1	CAIGGSGNEQFF
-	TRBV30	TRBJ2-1	CACKGVHLLYEQFF
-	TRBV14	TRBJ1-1	CASSQDRVTTGMTGFRTEAFF
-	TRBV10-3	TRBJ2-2	CATDGAGTGELFF
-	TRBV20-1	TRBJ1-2	CSARGGADYGYTF
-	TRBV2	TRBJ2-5	CASSEGWAQYF
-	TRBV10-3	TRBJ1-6	CAITQGRDNSPLHF
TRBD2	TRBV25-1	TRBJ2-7	CASSGGTSGLSYEQYF
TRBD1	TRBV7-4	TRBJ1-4	CASSLAHLRAGGTEKLFF
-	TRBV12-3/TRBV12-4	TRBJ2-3	CASRRAPSTDTQYF
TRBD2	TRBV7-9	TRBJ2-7	CASSARLAGGGHEQYF
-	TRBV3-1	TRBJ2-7	CASSQGRAGSYEQYF
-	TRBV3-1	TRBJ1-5	CASSQGGLNQPQHF
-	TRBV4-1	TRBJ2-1	CASSQGVVVYNEQFF
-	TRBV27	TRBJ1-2	CASSLFYSARGYTF
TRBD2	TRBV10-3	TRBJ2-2	CAISGTSGRGVTGELFF
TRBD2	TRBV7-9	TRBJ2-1	CASSLALAGSSYNEQFF
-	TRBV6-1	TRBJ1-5	CASSEAPGGGQPQHF
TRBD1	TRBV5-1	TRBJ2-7	CASSFRGYGDEQYF